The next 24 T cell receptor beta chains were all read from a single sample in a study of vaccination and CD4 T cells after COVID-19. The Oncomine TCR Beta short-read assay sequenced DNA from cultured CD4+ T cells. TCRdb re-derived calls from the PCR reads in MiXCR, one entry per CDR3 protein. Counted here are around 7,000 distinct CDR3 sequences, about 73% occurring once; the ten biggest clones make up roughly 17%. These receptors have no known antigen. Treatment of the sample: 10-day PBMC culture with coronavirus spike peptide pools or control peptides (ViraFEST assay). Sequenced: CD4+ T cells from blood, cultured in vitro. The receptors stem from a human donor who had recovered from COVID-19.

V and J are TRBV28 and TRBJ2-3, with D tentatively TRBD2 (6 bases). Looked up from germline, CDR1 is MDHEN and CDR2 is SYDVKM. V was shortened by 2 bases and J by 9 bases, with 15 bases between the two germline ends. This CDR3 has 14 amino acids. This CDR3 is CASSLALAKVTQYF. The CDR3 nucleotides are TGTGCCAGCAGTTTAGCACTAGCTAAGGTAACGCAGTATTTT. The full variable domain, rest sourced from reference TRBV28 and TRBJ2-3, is DVKVTQSSRYLVKRTGEKVFLECVQDMDHENMFWYRQDPGLGLRLIYFSYDVKMKEKGDIPEGYSVSREKKERFSLILESASTNQTSMYLCASSLALAKVTQYFGPGTRLTVL.

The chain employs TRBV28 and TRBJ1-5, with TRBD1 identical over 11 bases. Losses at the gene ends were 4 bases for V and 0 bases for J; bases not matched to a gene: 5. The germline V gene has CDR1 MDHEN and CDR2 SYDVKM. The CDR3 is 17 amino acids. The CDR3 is CASSSGQGVRSNQPQHF. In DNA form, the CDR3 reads TGTGCCAGCAGTTCGGGACAGGGGGTTCGTAGCAATCAGCCCCAGCATTTT.

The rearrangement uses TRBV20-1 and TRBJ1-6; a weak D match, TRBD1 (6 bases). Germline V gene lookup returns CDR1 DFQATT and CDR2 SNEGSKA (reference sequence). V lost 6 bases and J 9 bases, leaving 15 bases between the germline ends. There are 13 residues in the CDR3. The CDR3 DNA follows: TGCAGTGCCGGGAACAGGGAAGGTTCACCCCTCCACTTT. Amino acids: CSAGNREGSPLHF.

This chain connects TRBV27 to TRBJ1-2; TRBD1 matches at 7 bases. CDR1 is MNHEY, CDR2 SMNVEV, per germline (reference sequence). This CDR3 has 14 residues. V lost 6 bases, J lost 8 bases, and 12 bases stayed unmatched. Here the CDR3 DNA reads TGTGCCAGCAGAGTAGGAGGGACAGAAAAGGGCTACACCTTC. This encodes CASRVGGTEKGYTF.

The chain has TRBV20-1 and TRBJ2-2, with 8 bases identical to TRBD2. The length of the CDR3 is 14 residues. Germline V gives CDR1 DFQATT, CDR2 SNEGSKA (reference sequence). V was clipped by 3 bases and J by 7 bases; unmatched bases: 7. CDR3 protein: CSASGRAYVGELFF. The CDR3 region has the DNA TGCAGTGCTAGCGGGAGGGCCTACGTCGGGGAGCTGTTTTTT.

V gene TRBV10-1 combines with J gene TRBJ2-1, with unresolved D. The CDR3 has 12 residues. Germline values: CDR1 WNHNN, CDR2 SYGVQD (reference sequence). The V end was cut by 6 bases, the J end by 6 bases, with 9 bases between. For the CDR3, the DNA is TGCGCCAGCAGCCGGAACACCAATGAGCAGTTCTTC. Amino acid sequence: CASSRNTNEQFF.

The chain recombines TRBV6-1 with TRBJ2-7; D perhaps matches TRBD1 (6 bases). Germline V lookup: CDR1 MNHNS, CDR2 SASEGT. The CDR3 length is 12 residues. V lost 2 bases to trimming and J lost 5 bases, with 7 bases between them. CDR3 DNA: TGTGCCAGCAGTGAAAACAGGGACGAGCAGTACTTC. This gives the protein CASSENRDEQYF.

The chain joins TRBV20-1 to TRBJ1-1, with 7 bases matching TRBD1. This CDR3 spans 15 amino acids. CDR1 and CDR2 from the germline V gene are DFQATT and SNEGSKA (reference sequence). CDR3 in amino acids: CIRPGQARGNTEAFF. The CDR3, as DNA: TGCATCCGGCCTGGACAGGCAAGGGGGAACACTGAAGCTTTCTTT.

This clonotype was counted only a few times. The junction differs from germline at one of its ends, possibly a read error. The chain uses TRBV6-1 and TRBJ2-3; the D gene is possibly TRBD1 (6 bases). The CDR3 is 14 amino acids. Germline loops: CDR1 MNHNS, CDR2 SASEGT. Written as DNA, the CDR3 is TGCGCCAGCAGACCTACAGGGAACACAGATACGCAGTATTTT. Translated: CASRPTGNTDTQYF.

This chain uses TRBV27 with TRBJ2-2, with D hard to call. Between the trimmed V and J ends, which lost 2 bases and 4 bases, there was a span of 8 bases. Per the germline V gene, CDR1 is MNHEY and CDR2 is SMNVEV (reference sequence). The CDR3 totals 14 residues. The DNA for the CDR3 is TGTGCCAGCAGTTTAACAGTCTTCACCGGGGAGCTGTTTTTT. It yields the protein CASSLTVFTGELFF.

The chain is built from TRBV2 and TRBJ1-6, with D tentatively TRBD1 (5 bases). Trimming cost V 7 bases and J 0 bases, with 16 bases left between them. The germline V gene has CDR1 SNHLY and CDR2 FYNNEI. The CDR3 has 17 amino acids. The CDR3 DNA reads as TGTGCCAGCATGGGTCGGACATCGAGCTCCTATAATTCACCCCTCCACTTT. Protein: CASMGRTSSSYNSPLHF.

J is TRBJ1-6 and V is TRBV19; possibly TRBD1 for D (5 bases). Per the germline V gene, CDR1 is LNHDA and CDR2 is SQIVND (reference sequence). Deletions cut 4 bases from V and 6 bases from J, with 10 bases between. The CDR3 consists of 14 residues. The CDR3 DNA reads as TGTGCCAGTAGTAGCGGGGGAGTTAATTCACCCCTCCACTTT. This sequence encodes CASSSGGVNSPLHF.

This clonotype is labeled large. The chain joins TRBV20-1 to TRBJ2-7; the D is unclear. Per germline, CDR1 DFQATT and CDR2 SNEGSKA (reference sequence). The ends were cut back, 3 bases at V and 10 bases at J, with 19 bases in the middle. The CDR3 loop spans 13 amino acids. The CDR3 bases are TGCAGTGCTAGTCTGACCCTAGTTGGTGTCCAGTACTTC. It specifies CSASLTLVGVQYF.

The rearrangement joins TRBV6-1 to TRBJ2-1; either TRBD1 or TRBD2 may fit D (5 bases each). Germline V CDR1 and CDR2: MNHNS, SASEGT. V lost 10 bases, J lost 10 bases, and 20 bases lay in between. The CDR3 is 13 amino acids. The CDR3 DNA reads TGTGCCATCACCGGGGCAATCAGAACCGAGCAGTTCTTC. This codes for CAITGAIRTEQFF.

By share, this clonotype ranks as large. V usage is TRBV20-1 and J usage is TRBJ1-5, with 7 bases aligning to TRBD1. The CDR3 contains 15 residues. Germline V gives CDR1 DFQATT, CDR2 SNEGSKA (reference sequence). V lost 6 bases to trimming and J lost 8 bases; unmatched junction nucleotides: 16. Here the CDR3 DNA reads TGCAGTGCAAAACAGGGGAGTGGTTTTATTGAGCCCCAGCATTTT. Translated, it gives CSAKQGSGFIEPQHF.

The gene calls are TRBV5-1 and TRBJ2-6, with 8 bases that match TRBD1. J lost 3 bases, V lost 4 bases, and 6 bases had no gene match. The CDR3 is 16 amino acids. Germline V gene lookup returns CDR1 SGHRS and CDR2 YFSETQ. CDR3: CASSPRGQGGANVLTF. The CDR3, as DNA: TGCGCCAGCAGCCCCAGGGGGCAGGGTGGGGCCAACGTCCTGACTTTC.

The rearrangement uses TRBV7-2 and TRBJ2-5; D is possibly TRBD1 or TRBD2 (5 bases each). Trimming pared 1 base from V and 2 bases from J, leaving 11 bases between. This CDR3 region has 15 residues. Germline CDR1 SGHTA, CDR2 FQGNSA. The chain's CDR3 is CASSLGGKGQETQYF. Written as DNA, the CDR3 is TGTGCCAGCAGCTTAGGGGGGAAGGGGCAAGAGACCCAGTACTTC.

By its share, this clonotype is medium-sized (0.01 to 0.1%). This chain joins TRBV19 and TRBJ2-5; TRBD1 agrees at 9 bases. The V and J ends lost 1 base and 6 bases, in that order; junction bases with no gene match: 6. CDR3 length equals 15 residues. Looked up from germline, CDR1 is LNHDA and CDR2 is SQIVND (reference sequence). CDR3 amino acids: CASSIAGQGRQTQYF. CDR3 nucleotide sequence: TGTGCCAGTAGTATAGCGGGACAGGGCAGGCAGACCCAGTACTTC.

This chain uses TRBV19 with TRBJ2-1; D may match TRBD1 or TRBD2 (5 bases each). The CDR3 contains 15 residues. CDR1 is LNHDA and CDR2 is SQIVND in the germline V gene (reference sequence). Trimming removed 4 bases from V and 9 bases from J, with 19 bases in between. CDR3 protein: CASSRDPRYPLEQFF. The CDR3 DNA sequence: TGTGCCAGTAGTAGGGACCCCCGATATCCGCTTGAGCAGTTCTTC. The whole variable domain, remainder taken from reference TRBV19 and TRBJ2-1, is DGGITQSPKYLFRKEGQNVTLSCEQNLNHDAMYWYRQDPGQGLRLIYYSQIVNDFQKGDIAEGYSVSREKKESFPLTVTSAQKNPTAFYLCASSRDPRYPLEQFFGPGTRLTVL.

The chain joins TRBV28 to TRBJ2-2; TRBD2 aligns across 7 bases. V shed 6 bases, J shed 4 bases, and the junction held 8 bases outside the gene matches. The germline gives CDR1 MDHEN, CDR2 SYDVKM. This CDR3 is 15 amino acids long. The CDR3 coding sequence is TGTGCCAGCAGCCCAGGCGGGAGAGCCACCGGGGAGCTGTTTTTT. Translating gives CASSPGGRATGELFF.

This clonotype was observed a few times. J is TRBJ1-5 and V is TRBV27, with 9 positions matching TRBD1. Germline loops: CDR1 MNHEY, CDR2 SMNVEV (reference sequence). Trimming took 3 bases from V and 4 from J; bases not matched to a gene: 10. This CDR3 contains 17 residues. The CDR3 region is CASSFYRPGTGNQPQHF. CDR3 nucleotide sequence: TGTGCCAGCAGTTTCTATCGACCCGGGACAGGGAATCAGCCCCAGCATTTT.

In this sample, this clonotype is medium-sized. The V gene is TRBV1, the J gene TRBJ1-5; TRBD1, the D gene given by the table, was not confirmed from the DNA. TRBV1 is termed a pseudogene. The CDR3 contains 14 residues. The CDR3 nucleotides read TGCACCAGCAGCCGACAGCATAGCAATCAGCCCCAGCATTTT. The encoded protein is CTSSRQHSNQPQHF.

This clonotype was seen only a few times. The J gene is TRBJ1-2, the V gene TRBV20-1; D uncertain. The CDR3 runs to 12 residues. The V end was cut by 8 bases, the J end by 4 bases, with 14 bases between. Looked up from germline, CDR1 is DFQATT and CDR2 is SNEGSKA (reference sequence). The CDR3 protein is CSLSRATYGYTF. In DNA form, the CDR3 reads TGCAGTCTCAGTAGGGCTACCTATGGCTACACCTTC.

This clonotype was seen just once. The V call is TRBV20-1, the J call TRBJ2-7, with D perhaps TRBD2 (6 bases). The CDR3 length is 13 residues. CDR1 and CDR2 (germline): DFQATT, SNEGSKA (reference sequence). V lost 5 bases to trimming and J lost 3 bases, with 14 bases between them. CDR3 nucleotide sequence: TGCAGTGCTGGAAGACTAGTCGTCTACGAGCAGTACTTC. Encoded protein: CSAGRLVVYEQYF.